This T cell receptor (beta chain) is from a study of T cell responses to AZD1222 COVID-19 vaccine. Across the study: Pooled samples include second doses given at about 4 or 12 weeks.

Measured with immunoSEQ multiplex PCR; TCRdb has only the in-frame clones, and not every one. The sample holds approximately 94,000 clones; roughly 91% are singletons and the top ten take roughly 1.7%. General study results and limits: Mostly white British, mostly female donors; authors suggested clonal diversity may be underestimated. Two doses of AZD1222 preceded a rise in Spike-specific TCR breadth and depth. AZD1222 recipients seropositive at baseline numbered only 5 or 6.

About this clone itself: Its antigen remains unidentified.

CDR1 is MDHEN, CDR2 SYDVKM, per germline. The CDR3 totals 13 residues. V gave up 6 bases and J gave up 5 bases, with 11 bases separating them. Sequenced material: peripheral blood, taken on day 0 of AZD1222 vaccination. The V call is TRBV28, the J call TRBJ1-5; no reliable D call. This sequence originates from an adult in good health. CDR3 sequence reads: CASSYTTDQPQHF. CDR3 nucleotide sequence: TGTGCCAGCAGCTATACGACGGATCAGCCCCAGCATTTT. The full variable domain, completed using reference TRBV28 and TRBJ1-5, is DVKVTQSSRYLVKRTGEKVFLECVQDMDHENMFWYRQDPGLGLRLIYFSYDVKMKEKGDIPEGYSVSREKKERFSLILESASTNQTSMYLCASSYTTDQPQHFGDGTRLSIL.